Below are 18 T cell receptor beta chains sequenced from a single sample in a study of breast tumors, draining lymph nodes, adjacent tissues. Breast cancer patients provided tissue from their axillary draining lymph nodes. TCRdb redid the calling of the multiplex PCR reads with MiXCR, one entry per CDR3 protein. The repertoire holds about 100,000 distinct CDR3 sequences, with approximately 22% as singletons. Sequenced: axillary lymph node tissue. The receptors derive from a female donor with breast cancer. Some clones in this sample may be carry-over from other donors' samples.

This clonotype has a count of ten or more. The J gene is TRBJ2-7, the V gene TRBV5-1, with 12 bases matching TRBD2. The CDR3 spans 15 residues. The J segment lost 3 bases and the V segment lost 4 bases, leaving 5 bases of the junction unmatched. Germline-derived CDR1 and CDR2 are SGHRS and YFSETQ. The CDR3 loop reads CASSHPGLAGYEQYF. The CDR3 coding sequence is TGCGCCAGCAGCCATCCGGGACTAGCGGGCTACGAGCAGTACTTC.

This clonotype was counted many times. CDR3 protein: CAWRGLGSNQPQHF. The CDR3 DNA is TGTGCCTGGAGAGGCCTGGGGAGCAATCAGCCCCAGCATTTT. V is TRBV30 and J is TRBJ1-5; D is unresolved. Trimming shortened V by 3 bases and J by 1 base, and 10 bases separated the two germline ends. Per the germline V gene, CDR1 is GTSNPN and CDR2 is SVGIG (reference sequence). This CDR3 contains 14 residues. Full variable domain (missing parts from reference TRBV30 and TRBJ1-5): SQTIHQWPATLVQPVGSPLSLECTVEGTSNPNLYWYRQAAGRGLQLLFYSVGIGQISSEVPQNLSASRPQDRQFILSSKKLLLSDSGFYLCAWRGLGSNQPQHFGDGTRLSIL.

This clonotype showed up many times. This chain uses TRBV5-1 with TRBJ2-5; tentative D call: TRBD2 (7 bases). Looked up from germline, CDR1 is SGHRS and CDR2 is YFSETQ. Trimming took 4 bases from V and 5 from J, leaving 18 bases between them. CDR3 length equals 15 residues. The chain's CDR3 is CASSQNRGAWETQYF. The CDR3 nucleotides read TGCGCCAGCAGCCAGAACCGGGGGGCTTGGGAGACCCAGTACTTC.

This clonotype was seen a handful of times. The gene calls are TRBV11-2 and TRBJ2-5; 13 bases line up with TRBD2. Germline CDR1 SGHAT, CDR2 FQNNGV. The CDR3 contains 17 residues. J lost 6 bases, V lost 5 bases, and 12 bases had no gene match. The CDR3 sequence is CASSQNYGLAGVKTQYF. As DNA, the CDR3 is TGTGCCAGCAGCCAAAATTACGGACTAGCGGGAGTGAAGACCCAGTACTTC.

This clonotype was observed many times. The rearrangement joins TRBV19 to TRBJ2-7; TRBD2 matches at 7 bases. Germline assignment: CDR1 LNHDA and CDR2 SQIVND (reference sequence). The V segment lost 8 bases and the J segment 2 bases; nucleotides outside the gene matches: 6. This CDR3 has 13 residues. The CDR3: CASARGDAYEQYF. CDR3 nucleotides: TGTGCCAGTGCTCGGGGGGATGCCTACGAGCAGTACTTC.

This clonotype has only a few counts. The V and J genes are TRBV28 and TRBJ1-4; 8 nucleotides match TRBD1. The CDR3 has 12 residues. Germline V lookup: CDR1 MDHEN, CDR2 SYDVKM. After removal of 6 bases from V and 8 bases from J, the junction contained 2 bases not matched to a gene. The CDR3 DNA follows: TGTGCCAGCAGACGGACAGGGGAAAAACTGTTTTTT. Translated: CASRRTGEKLFF.

This clonotype was found many times. The chain employs TRBV27 and TRBJ2-3; D may correspond to TRBD1 or TRBD2 (5 bases each). The CDR3 consists of 13 residues. The germline gives CDR1 MNHEY, CDR2 SMNVEV (reference sequence). With 3 bases removed from V and 6 bases from J, the gap between germline ends came to 10 bases. CDR3 coding DNA: TGTGCCAGCAGTTTGGCTGGGGGTGATACGCAGTATTTT. Its protein is CASSLAGGDTQYF.

The chain employs TRBV28 and TRBJ2-3; 7 bases are shared with TRBD2. This CDR3 spans 15 amino acids. Germline CDR1 and CDR2: MDHEN and SYDVKM. V dropped 6 bases and J dropped 1; count of bases not matched to a gene: 7. CDR3 DNA sequence: TGTGCCAGCAGCCTATCTAGCGGACGCACAGATACGCAGTATTTT. Amino acids: CASSLSSGRTDTQYF.

The chain is built from TRBV20-1 and TRBJ1-1; D remains unclear. V lost 0 bases and J lost 7, with 6 bases in between. CDR3 length: 11 residues. Germline V CDR1 and CDR2: DFQATT, SNEGSKA (reference sequence). The CDR3 DNA is TGCAGTGCTAGAGAGGGGAATGAAGCTTTCTTT. The encoded protein is CSAREGNEAFF.

This clonotype was seen many times. V is TRBV7-8 and J is TRBJ2-7, with 12 bases lining up with TRBD2. This CDR3 comprises 15 residues. Germline V gene data show CDR1 as SGHVS and CDR2 as FQNEAQ. Unmatched junction bases numbered 6, after V lost 5 bases and J lost 4 bases. The CDR3 nucleotides read TGTGCCAGCAGCCCGCGACTAGCGGGGGCTTACGAGCAGTACTTC. Its protein product is CASSPRLAGAYEQYF.

This clonotype was observed many times. The chain recombines TRBV5-8 with TRBJ2-1; 9 bases are shared with TRBD1. With V trimmed by 4 bases and J by 8 bases, 7 bases remained unmatched. Germline CDR1 SGHTS, CDR2 YDEGEE. This CDR3 spans 14 amino acids. The CDR3 DNA is TGTGCCAGCAGCCCCGGGACAGGGCGGGATGAGCAGTTCTTC. Its translation is CASSPGTGRDEQFF.

This clonotype was seen ten or more times. V and J are TRBV13 and TRBJ1-3; 8 bases fit TRBD1. CDR1 and CDR2 from the germline V gene are PRHDT and FYEKMQ (reference sequence). The CDR3 covers 15 residues. The ends lost 5 bases at V and 0 bases at J; junction bases unmatched: 3. CDR3 sequence: CASSPGQGSGNTIYF. The CDR3 nucleotides are TGTGCCAGCAGCCCCGGACAGGGCTCTGGAAACACCATATATTTT.

This clonotype was counted at least ten times. V gene TRBV5-5 combines with J gene TRBJ2-1, with D possibly TRBD1 on 6 matching bases. Trimming removed 3 bases at V and 6 bases at J, with 7 bases between. This CDR3 spans 12 amino acids. Germline V gene lookup returns CDR1 SGHKS and CDR2 YYEKEE (reference sequence). The CDR3 sequence is CASSWTANEQFF. Written as DNA, the CDR3 is TGTGCCAGCAGCTGGACAGCCAATGAGCAGTTCTTC. Supplemented by reference TRBV5-5 and TRBJ2-1, the full variable domain reads DAGVTQSPTHLIKTRGQQVTLRCSPISGHKSVSWYQQVLGQGPQFIFQYYEKEERGRGNFPDRFSARQFPNYSSELNVNALLLGDSALYLCASSWTANEQFFGPGTRLTVL.

This clonotype was recorded many times. This chain uses TRBV11-2 with TRBJ2-5, with D perhaps assigned TRBD1 or TRBD2 (6 bases each). In germline, CDR1 is SGHAT, CDR2 FQNNGV. Trimming shortened V by 4 bases and J by 3 bases, and 21 bases separated the two germline ends. The CDR3 extends over 17 amino acids. CDR3 nucleotides: TGTGCCAGCAGCTCGGGGGCTTGGGCGGACGCTGAAGAGACCCAGTACTTC. Protein product: CASSSGAWADAEETQYF.

Notes on this clonotype: A single base separates this from a much larger clone, so it may be a read error. The chain carries TRBV27 and TRBJ2-7; either TRBD1 or TRBD2 may fit D (5 bases each). The CDR3 length is 13 residues. The V gene's germline CDR1 is MNHEY and CDR2 SMNVEV (reference sequence). The CDR3 region has the DNA TGTGCCTGCAGCTTCGGGGCGTCCTACGAGCAGTACTTC. Its translation is CACSFGASYEQYF.

This clonotype was seen repeatedly, ten times or more. The chain is built from TRBV7-9 and TRBJ2-3; 11 positions match TRBD2. CDR3 size: 17 residues. Germline assignment: CDR1 SEHNR and CDR2 FQNEAQ (reference sequence). Trimming cost V 3 bases and J 1 base; bases outside gene matches: 6. The CDR3 here is CASSFMTSGVGTDTQYF. CDR3 nucleotides: TGTGCCAGCAGCTTTATGACTAGCGGGGTGGGCACAGATACGCAGTATTTT.

Of note for this clonotype: This may be a read error, as it is one base from a much larger clone. The chain has TRBV2 and TRBJ1-5; D uncertain. The CDR3 contains 15 residues. CDR1 is SNHLY, CDR2 FYNNEI, per germline. V gave up 6 bases and J gave up 4 bases, with 16 bases separating them. CDR3 amino acids: CASRVIGSGNQPQHF. The CDR3 region has the DNA TGTGCCAGCAGGGTAATAGGGTCGGGTAATCAGCCCCAGCATTTT.

This clonotype was recorded at least ten times. CDR3 coding DNA: TGTGCCAGCAACTCCCGCGGGAGAACCCACAATGAGCAGTTCTTC. Its protein is CASNSRGRTHNEQFF. J is TRBJ2-1 and V is TRBV2; 7 bases are a match to TRBD2. Germline lookup yields CDR1 SNHLY and CDR2 FYNNEI. The CDR3 has 15 residues. V trimming: 7 bases; J trimming: 5 bases; junction bases outside the gene matches: 11.